This T cell receptor (beta chain) originates from a study of T cell responses to AZD1222 COVID-19 vaccine. The data were produced by immunoSEQ multiplex PCR, yet TCRdb's version contains in-frame clones alone and is incomplete. The sample consists of 120,000 or so clones, roughly nine tenths of them appearing once. CDR3 length: 13 amino acids. Trimming removed 6 bases at V and 4 bases at J, with 7 bases between. As regards this clone: Its antigen is currently unknown.

Broader study findings: Nearly half of the spike-specific TCRs reportedly recognize variant regions that carry no mutations. Most donors were white British, females outnumbered males, and clonal diversity was possibly underestimated. Repertoires were collected only later (after the peak T cell response had occurred).

The receptor was derived from an adult in good health. The chain combines TRBV12-3 or TRBV12-4 with TRBJ2-6; D gene ambiguous. Sequencing was performed on peripheral blood, taken on day 0 of AZD1222 vaccination. The CDR3 is CASSPSGANVLTF. The CDR3 DNA follows: TGTGCCAGCAGCCCCTCCGGGGCCAACGTCCTGACTTTC.